The 5 T cell receptor beta chains below all came from one sample that was sequenced in a study of blood T cell repertoires in COVID-19. TCRdb keeps only in-frame clones here, not all; method: immunoSEQ multiplex PCR. The sample has more than 95,000 clones; about 82% are singletons. Sequenced input: peripheral blood. The receptors derive from a human donor in a cohort sampled during active COVID-19.

This chain links TRBV7-2 with TRBJ2-2; D gene uncertain. Germline V gives CDR1 SGHTA, CDR2 FQGNSA. V was shortened by 2 bases and J by 6 bases, with 13 bases between the two germline ends. The CDR3 has 15 residues. This chain's CDR3 is CASSLSIVSPGELFF. CDR3 coding DNA: TGTGCCAGCAGCTTATCGATTGTGAGTCCCGGGGAGCTGTTTTTT.

The rearrangement joins TRBV7-2 to TRBJ2-7, with 12 bases lining up with TRBD2. This CDR3 spans 17 amino acids. Germline loops: CDR1 SGHTA, CDR2 FQGNSA. Losses at the gene ends were 2 bases for V and 2 bases for J; bases not matched to a gene: 7. The CDR3 protein is CASSLRLAGDPAYEQYF. The CDR3 DNA reads as TGTGCCAGCAGCTTACGACTAGCGGGAGATCCGGCCTACGAGCAGTACTTC.

This rearrangement joins TRBV30 to TRBJ1-2; no definite D call. The length of the CDR3 is 13 residues. Trimming removed 3 bases at V and 3 bases at J, with 11 bases between. Germline CDR1 is GTSNPN and CDR2 is SVGIG (reference sequence). As DNA, the CDR3 is TGTGCCTGGAGCCACCCCAGCGACTATGGCTACACCTTC. It specifies CAWSHPSDYGYTF.

The V call is TRBV30, the J call TRBJ2-3, with TRBD2 matching over 7 bases. After removal of 8 bases from V and 4 bases from J, the junction contained 12 bases not matched to a gene. There are 14 residues in the CDR3. Germline V gene lookup returns CDR1 GTSNPN and CDR2 SVGIG (reference sequence). CDR3 nucleotides: TGTGCCCGGGCTGGGGGGGTCGCGGCAGATACGCAGTATTTT. The encoded protein is CARAGGVAADTQYF.

This clone was found a few times. The rearrangement links TRBV19 to TRBJ2-2, with 7 bases fitting TRBD1. CDR1 and CDR2 (germline): LNHDA, SQIVND (reference sequence). V gave up 7 bases and J gave up 1 base; unmatched junction bases: 12. This CDR3 is 17 amino acids long. This chain's CDR3 is CASTPGVWDRNTGELFF. Here the CDR3 DNA reads TGTGCCAGTACCCCAGGGGTATGGGACAGGAACACCGGGGAGCTGTTTTTT.